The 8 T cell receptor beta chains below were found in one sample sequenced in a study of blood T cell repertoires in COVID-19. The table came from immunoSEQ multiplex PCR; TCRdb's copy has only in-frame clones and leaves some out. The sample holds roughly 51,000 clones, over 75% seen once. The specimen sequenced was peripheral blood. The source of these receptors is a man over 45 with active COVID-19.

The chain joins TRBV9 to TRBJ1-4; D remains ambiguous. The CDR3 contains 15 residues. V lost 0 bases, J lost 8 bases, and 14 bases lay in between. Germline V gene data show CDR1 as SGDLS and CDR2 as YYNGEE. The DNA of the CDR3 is TGTGCCAGCAGCGTAGTGGGAGCCCCGGGGGAAAAACTGTTTTTT. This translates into CASSVVGAPGEKLFF.

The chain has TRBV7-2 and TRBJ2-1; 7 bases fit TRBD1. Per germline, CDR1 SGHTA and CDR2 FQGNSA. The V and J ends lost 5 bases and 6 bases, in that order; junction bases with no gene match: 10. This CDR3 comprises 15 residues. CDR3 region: CASSPGRQGTNEQFF. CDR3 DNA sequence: TGTGCCAGCAGCCCCGGCCGACAGGGAACCAATGAGCAGTTCTTC.

The CDR3 DNA sequence: TGTGCCAGCTCTGAGGACAGGACTGAAGCTTTCTTT. This encodes CASSEDRTEAFF. The genes are TRBV18 and TRBJ1-1, with 7 bases that match TRBD1. Losses at the gene ends were 6 bases for V and 5 bases for J; bases not matched to a gene: 3. Germline loops: CDR1 KGHSH, CDR2 LQKENI. The length of the CDR3 is 12 residues.

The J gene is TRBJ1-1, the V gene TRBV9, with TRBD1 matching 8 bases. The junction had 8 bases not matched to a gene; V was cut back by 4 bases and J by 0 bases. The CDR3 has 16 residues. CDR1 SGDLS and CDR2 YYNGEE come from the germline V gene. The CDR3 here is CASSLTGGEMNTEAFF. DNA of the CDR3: TGTGCCAGCAGCCTCACAGGGGGGGAAATGAACACTGAAGCTTTCTTT.

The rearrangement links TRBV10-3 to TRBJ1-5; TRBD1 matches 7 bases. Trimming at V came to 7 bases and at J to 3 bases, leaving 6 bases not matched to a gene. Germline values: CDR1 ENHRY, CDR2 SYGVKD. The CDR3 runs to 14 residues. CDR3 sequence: CAIKEGGLNQPQHF. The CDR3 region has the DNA TGTGCCATCAAAGAAGGGGGCCTCAATCAGCCCCAGCATTTT.

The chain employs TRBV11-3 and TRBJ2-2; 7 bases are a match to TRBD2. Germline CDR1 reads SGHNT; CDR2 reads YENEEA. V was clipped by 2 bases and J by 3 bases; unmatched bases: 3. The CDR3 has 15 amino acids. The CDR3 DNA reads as TGTGCCAGCAGCTTAAATGCGGGAGACACCGGGGAGCTGTTTTTT. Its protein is CASSLNAGDTGELFF. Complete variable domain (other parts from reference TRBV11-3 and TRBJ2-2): EAGVVQSPRYKIIEKKQPVAFWCNPISGHNTLYWYLQNLGQGPELLIRYENEEAVDDSQLPKDRFSAERLKGVDSTLKIQPAELGDSAVYLCASSLNAGDTGELFFGEGSRLTVL.

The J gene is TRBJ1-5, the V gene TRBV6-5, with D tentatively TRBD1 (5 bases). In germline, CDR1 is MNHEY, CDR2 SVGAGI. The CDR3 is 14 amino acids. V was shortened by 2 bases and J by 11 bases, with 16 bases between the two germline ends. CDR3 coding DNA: TGTGCCAGCAGTTACAAGTCAGGGCGATCTACCCAGCATTTT. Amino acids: CASSYKSGRSTQHF.

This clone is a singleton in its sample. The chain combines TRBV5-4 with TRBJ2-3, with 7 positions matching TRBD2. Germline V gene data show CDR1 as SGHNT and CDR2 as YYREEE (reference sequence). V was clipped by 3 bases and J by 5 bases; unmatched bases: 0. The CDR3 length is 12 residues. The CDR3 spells CASSSSGDTQYF. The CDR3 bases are TGTGCCAGCAGCTCTAGCGGAGATACGCAGTATTTT.